This T cell receptor (beta chain) is drawn from a study of T-cell memory formation after mild COVID-19. In this sample, this clonotype turned up many times. V was cut by 3 bases and J by 2 bases, with 9 bases left in between. The CDR3 spans 13 residues. Per the germline V gene, CDR1 is DFQATT and CDR2 is SNEGSKA (reference sequence). Barcoded TCR alpha and TCR beta cDNA libraries with UMIs came from 5'RACE using constant-segment primers. TCRdb called the 5' RACE reads again in MiXCR, with one record for every CDR3 protein. The repertoire holds tens of thousands of distinct CDR3 sequences, with over 6.5% as singletons.

The sequence was obtained from an adult who had mild COVID-19 (a few samples of this study predate the infection). Cell type and time point are not known. The chain employs TRBV20-1 and TRBJ2-3; D is undetermined. The specimen was PBMCs or a T cell subset sorted from them (not recorded which). The CDR3 bases are TGCAGTGCTAGTCGTTCCGTCACAGATACGCAGTATTTT. This gives the protein CSASRSVTDTQYF.